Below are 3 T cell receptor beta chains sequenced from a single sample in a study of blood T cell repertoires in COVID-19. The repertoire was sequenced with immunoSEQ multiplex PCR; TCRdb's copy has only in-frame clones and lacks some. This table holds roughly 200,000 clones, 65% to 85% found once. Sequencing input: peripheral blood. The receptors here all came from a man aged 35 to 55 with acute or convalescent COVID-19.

CDR3 DNA: TGTGCCACCTCAGACAGGGACGAGCAGTACTTC. The encoded protein is CATSDRDEQYF. The chain has TRBV19 and TRBJ2-7, with TRBD1 matching over 7 bases. The CDR3 is 11 amino acids. Germline V gene data show CDR1 as LNHDA and CDR2 as SQIVND (reference sequence). With 10 bases clipped from V and 5 bases from J, the junction kept 5 bases outside the gene matches.

In DNA, the CDR3 is TGTGCCAGCAGCTTAGTGGGAGGGAAATACAATGAGCAGTTCTTC. The encoded protein is CASSLVGGKYNEQFF. The rearrangement uses TRBV11-3 and TRBJ2-1; 7 positions agree with TRBD2. The length of the CDR3 is 15 residues. Trimming at V came to 1 base and at J to 4 bases, leaving 4 bases not matched to a gene. Germline V CDR1 and CDR2: SGHNT, YENEEA.

The CDR3 DNA sequence: TGTGCCACCAGCAGAGATGGTGCGGTTTCCTACGAGCAGTACTTC. It is translated as CATSRDGAVSYEQYF. The chain links TRBV15 to TRBJ2-7; D is uncertain. The CDR3 spans 15 residues. Germline V CDR1 and CDR2: LNHNV, YYDKDF (reference sequence). V dropped 0 bases and J dropped 1 base, with 10 bases sitting between them. Looking up the rest from reference TRBV15 and TRBJ2-7 gives the full variable domain: DAMVIQNPRYQVTQFGKPVTLSCSQTLNHNVMYWYQQKSSQAPKLLFHYYDKDFNNEADTPDNFQSRRPNTSFCFLDIRSPGLGDTAMYLCATSRDGAVSYEQYFGPGTRLTVT.